The present T cell receptor (beta chain) was sequenced within a study of cytomegalovirus exposure and HLA in healthy donors. V dropped 1 base and J dropped 2; count of bases not matched to a gene: 3. This CDR3 comprises 14 residues. CDR1 is SGHNT and CDR2 is YYREEE in the germline V gene (reference sequence). The PCR was carried out with 60 Vbeta primers and 13 Jbeta primers. Profiled with immunoSEQ multiplex PCR; TCRdb holds only in-frame clones, not every one. The repertoire table contains about 52,000 clones. The TCR was taken from a woman between 55 and 75 years old in good health and CMV-seropositive. The chain has TRBV5-4 and TRBJ2-7; 7 bases match TRBD2. Material for sequencing was PBMCs. The CDR3 DNA sequence: TGTGCCAGCAGCTTGACGGGGGGACCCTACGAGCAGTACTTC. Translating gives CASSLTGGPYEQYF.